Each of the 8 T cell receptor beta chains below was sequenced from the same sample in a study of CD8 T cells in ankylosing spondylitis (TCRdb year 2017). Library creation used 5' RACE. The reads were generated on an Illumina HiSeq 2500. TCRdb trimmed the raw reads at Q25, called clones with MiXCR and kept productive beta chains. A single entry per CDR3 protein holds the most common genes and DNA from its merged rows. This sample holds about 140,000 distinct CDR3 sequences; roughly 30% were observed only once. Of the sample, around 6.2% is held by the ten largest clones. The sample consisted of synovial fluid, either unsorted or a sorted T cell fraction (not recorded which). Source of these receptors: a male donor with ankylosing spondylitis.

The CDR3 DNA reads TGTGCCAGCTCACCAACTCTCAGGGCGGATGAGCAGTTCTTC. Translation: CASSPTLRADEQFF. The V call is TRBV18, the J call TRBJ2-1; maybe TRBD1 (5 bases). The CDR3 extends over 14 amino acids. V lost 2 bases to trimming and J lost 8 bases, with 13 bases between them. Per the germline V gene, CDR1 is KGHSH and CDR2 is LQKENI.

This clonotype is a singleton in its sample. The V gene is TRBV7-9, the J gene TRBJ1-3; TRBD1 is a possible D gene (6 bases). The germline V gene encodes CDR1 SEHNR and CDR2 FQNEAQ (reference sequence). The V end lost 4 bases, the J end lost 0 bases, and 13 bases lay between the germline ends. The CDR3 is 16 amino acids. CDR3 nucleotides: TGTGCCAGCAGCTATCTCTGGACAGCCTCTGGAAACACCATATATTTT. Protein sequence: CASSYLWTASGNTIYF.

This clonotype has ten or more counts. V usage is TRBV20-1 and J usage is TRBJ1-5; D may be TRBD1 (5 bases). CDR3 size: 15 residues. Between the trimmed V and J ends, which lost 1 base and 7 bases, there was a span of 17 bases. The V gene's germline CDR1 is DFQATT and CDR2 SNEGSKA (reference sequence). CDR3 nucleotides: TGCAGTGCTAGAGTGCGCGGGCGGGGGATACAGCCCCAGCATTTT. Translated, it gives CSARVRGRGIQPQHF.

This clonotype counts as medium-sized. The chain is built from TRBV5-1 and TRBJ2-3, with D perhaps given as TRBD1 or TRBD2 (5 bases each). V lost 3 bases to trimming and J lost 2 bases, with 13 bases between them. This CDR3 is built from 15 residues. The germline CDR1 and CDR2 sequences are SGHRS and YFSETQ. The CDR3 nucleotides are TGCGCCAGCAGCTCCGAACCGGGACCCACAGATACGCAGTATTTT. The encoded protein is CASSSEPGPTDTQYF.

Concerning this clonotype itself: Given the absence of the conserved phenylalanine or tryptophan at the CDR3 end, a read error is likely. The chain employs TRBV7-2 and TRBJ1-1; 8 bases line up with TRBD1. The CDR3 is made up of 13 amino acids. V was pared by 4 bases and J by 4 bases, with 2 bases of the junction left unmatched. Germline CDR1 and CDR2: SGHTA and FQGNSA. The CDR3 sequence: CASSSDRGTEAFI. In nucleotides, the CDR3 is TGTGCCAGCAGCTCCGACAGGGGCACTGAAGCTTTCATT.

A few counts support this clonotype. The genes are TRBV5-1 and TRBJ1-1; perhaps TRBD1 as D (6 bases). The CDR3 totals 14 residues. CDR1 is SGHRS and CDR2 is YFSETQ in the germline V gene. Between the trimmed V and J ends, which lost 3 bases and 5 bases, there was a span of 14 bases. Here the CDR3 reads CASSWKGGNTEAFF. As DNA, the CDR3 is TGCGCCAGCAGCTGGAAGGGGGGCAATACTGAAGCTTTCTTT.

The J gene is TRBJ2-1, the V gene TRBV11-2, with 7 bases lining up with TRBD2. CDR1 and CDR2 from the germline V gene are SGHAT and FQNNGV. J was trimmed by 4 bases and V by 5 bases; bases with no gene match: 8. The CDR3 loop spans 15 amino acids. The CDR3 spells CASSPGTKKYNEQFF. The CDR3 nucleotides are TGTGCCAGCAGCCCCGGGACTAAGAAATACAATGAGCAGTTCTTC.

J is TRBJ2-7 and V is TRBV29-1; 7 positions agree with TRBD2. The length of the CDR3 is 11 residues. Germline V CDR1 and CDR2: SQVTM, ANQGSEA. V lost 5 bases and J lost 3; bases outside the gene matches: 1. The CDR3 is CSVQRDYEQYF. DNA of the CDR3: TGCAGCGTTCAGCGGGACTACGAGCAGTACTTC.